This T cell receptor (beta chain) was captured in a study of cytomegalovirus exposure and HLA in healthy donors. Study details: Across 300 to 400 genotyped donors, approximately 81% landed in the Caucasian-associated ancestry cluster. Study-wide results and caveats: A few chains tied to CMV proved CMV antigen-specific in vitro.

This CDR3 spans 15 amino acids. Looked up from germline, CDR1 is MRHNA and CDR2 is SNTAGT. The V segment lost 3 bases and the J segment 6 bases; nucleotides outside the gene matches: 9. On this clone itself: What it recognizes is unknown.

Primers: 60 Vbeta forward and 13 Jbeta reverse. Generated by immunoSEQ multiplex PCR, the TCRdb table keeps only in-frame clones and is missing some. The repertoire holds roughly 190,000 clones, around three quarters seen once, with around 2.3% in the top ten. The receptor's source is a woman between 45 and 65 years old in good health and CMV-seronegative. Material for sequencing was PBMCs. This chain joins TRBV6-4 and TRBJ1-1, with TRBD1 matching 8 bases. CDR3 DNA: TGTGCCAGCAGTGAGCAGGGGGCAGGGGCCGCTGAAGCTTTCTTT. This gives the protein CASSEQGAGAAEAFF.